This T cell receptor beta chain was retrieved from a study of shared clonotypes between healthy human individuals. Study overall: Three plates were used per donor for CD4 naive, three for CD4 memory, two for CD8 naive and one for CD8 memory.

Assay used: immunoSEQ multiplex PCR; TCRdb lists only in-frame clones, some missing. The table has 1.5 million to 2.5 million clones, 85% to 95% seen once. Germline-derived CDR1 and CDR2 are SGHRS and YFSETQ. V lost 0 bases and J lost 0, with 25 bases in between. This CDR3 has 20 amino acids. CD45RO-negative CD8 cells positively selected for CCR7 made up the naive population, which excluded terminally differentiated effector memory CD45RA+ cells. Study results and caveats: Only blood was sampled; tissue repertoires likely differ. Generation probabilities were higher for clonotypes shared across all four sorted-subset donors than for unshared ones.

With respect to this clone: Its specificity is unknown.

The sample comprised naive CD8+ T cells sorted from blood. V is TRBV5-1 and J is TRBJ2-7; possibly TRBD2 for D (11 bases). This receptor was obtained from a man between 18 and 35 years old in good health. CDR3 nucleotides: TGCGCCAGCAGCTTGGGGACAGGGGGTGGGACTAGCGGTCCCTCCTACGAGCAGTACTTC. Its translation is CASSLGTGGGTSGPSYEQYF. Variable domain in full (rest from reference TRBV5-1 and TRBJ2-7): KAGVTQTPRYLIKTRGQQVTLSCSPISGHRSVSWYQQTPGQGLQFLFEYFSETQRNKGNFPGRFSGRQFSNSRSEMNVSTLELGDSALYLCASSLGTGGGTSGPSYEQYFGPGTRLTVT.